In its sample, the clone carrying this T cell receptor beta chain was seen many times. Its antigen is undetermined. The sample comes from a study of breast tumors, draining lymph nodes, adjacent tissues. Study results and limitations: Data only fit, rather than demonstrated, lymph node origin of most tumor T cells. Compared with basal-like, luminal-like tumors shared significantly more repertoire with nontumor tissue. The data were judged consistent with most tumor T cells coming from lymph node and expanding in tumor. Tumor repertoires ranked between lymph nodes and nontumor tissue in diversity, with V and J gene preferences.

CDR1 is DFQATT, CDR2 SNEGSKA, per germline (reference sequence). This CDR3 has 19 residues. V was clipped by 4 bases and J by 2 bases; unmatched bases: 21. Using its own MiXCR run on the multiplex PCR reads, TCRdb lists one record per CDR3 protein. The table records around 140,000 distinct CDR3 sequences, approximately 20% of them present only once. The lymph nodes were axillary draining lymph nodes from breast cancer patients. This clonotype was obtained from a female donor with breast cancer. Some clones in this sample may be carry-over from other donors' samples. Sequencing was performed on axillary lymph node tissue. The chain combines TRBV20-1 with TRBJ2-5, with 8 bases aligning to TRBD2. The CDR3 region has the DNA TGCAGTGCTAACGTAAACTCCGGGACTAGAGTCCCATCTCAAGAGACCCAGTACTTC. This encodes CSANVNSGTRVPSQETQYF.